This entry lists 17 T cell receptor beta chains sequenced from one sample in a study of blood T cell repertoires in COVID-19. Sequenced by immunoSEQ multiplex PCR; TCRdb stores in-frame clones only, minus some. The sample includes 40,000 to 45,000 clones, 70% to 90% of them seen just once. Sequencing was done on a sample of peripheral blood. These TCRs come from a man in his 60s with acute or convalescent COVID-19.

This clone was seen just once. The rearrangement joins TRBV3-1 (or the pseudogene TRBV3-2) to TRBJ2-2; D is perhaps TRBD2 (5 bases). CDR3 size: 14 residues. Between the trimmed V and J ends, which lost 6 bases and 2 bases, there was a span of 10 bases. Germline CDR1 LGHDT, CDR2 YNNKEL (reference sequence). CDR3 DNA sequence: TGTGCCAGCAGAGCGGCTCCCAACACCGGGGAGCTGTTTTTT. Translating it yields CASRAAPNTGELFF.

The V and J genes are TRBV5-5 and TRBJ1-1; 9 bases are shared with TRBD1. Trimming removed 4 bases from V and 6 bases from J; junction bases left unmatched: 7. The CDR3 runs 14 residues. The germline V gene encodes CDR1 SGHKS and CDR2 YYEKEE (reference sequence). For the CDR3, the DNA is TGTGCCAGCAGCCTGACAGGGGGGGCCGCTGAAGCTTTCTTT. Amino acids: CASSLTGGAAEAFF.

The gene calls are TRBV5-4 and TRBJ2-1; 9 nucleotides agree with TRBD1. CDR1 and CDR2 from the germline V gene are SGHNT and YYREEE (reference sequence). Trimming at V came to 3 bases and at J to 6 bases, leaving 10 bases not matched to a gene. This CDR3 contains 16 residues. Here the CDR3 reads CASSSAWTGEANEQFF. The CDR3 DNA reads TGTGCCAGCAGCTCAGCGTGGACAGGGGAAGCCAATGAGCAGTTCTTC.

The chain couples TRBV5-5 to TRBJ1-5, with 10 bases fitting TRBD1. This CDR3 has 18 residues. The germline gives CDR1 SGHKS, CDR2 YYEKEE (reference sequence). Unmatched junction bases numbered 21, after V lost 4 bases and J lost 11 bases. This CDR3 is CASSANDNPGTGVSSQHF. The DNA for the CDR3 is TGTGCCAGCAGCGCTAACGACAACCCCGGGACAGGGGTATCGTCCCAGCATTTT.

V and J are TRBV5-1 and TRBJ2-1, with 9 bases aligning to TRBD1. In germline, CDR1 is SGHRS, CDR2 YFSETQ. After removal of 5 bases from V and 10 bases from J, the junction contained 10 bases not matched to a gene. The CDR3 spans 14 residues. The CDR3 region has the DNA TGCGCCAGCAGGGGCGGACAGGGGCAGTTGGAGCAGTTCTTC. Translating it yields CASRGGQGQLEQFF.

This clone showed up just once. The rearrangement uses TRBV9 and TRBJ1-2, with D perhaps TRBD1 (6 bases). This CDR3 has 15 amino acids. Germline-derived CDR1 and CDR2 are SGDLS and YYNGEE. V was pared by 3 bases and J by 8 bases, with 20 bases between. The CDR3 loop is CASSAPVTGSLGYTF. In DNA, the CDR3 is TGTGCCAGCAGCGCACCTGTGACAGGCTCCCTGGGCTACACCTTC. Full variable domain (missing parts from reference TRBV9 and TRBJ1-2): DSGVTQTPKHLITATGQRVTLRCSPRSGDLSVYWYQQSLDQGLQFLIQYYNGEERAKGNILERFSAQQFPDLHSELNLSSLELGDSALYFCASSAPVTGSLGYTFGSGTRLTVV.

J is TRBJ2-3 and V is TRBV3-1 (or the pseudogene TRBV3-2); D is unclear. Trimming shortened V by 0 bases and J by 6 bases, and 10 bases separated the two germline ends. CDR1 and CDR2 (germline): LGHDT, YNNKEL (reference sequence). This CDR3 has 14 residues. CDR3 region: CASSQEGPRDTQYF. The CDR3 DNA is TGTGCCAGCAGCCAAGAGGGTCCCAGGGATACGCAGTATTTT.

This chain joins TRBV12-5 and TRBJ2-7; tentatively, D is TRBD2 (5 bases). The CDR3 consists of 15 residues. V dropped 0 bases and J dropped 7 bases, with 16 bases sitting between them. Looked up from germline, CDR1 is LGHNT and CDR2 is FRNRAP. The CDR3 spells CASGLVLGGSGEQYF. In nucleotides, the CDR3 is TGTGCTAGTGGTTTGGTACTCGGAGGTTCGGGGGAGCAGTACTTC.

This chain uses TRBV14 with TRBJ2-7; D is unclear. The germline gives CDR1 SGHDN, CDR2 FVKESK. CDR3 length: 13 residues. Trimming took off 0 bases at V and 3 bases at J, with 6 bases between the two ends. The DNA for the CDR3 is TGTGCCAGCAGCCAAGATCCCCACTACGAGCAGTACTTC. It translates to CASSQDPHYEQYF. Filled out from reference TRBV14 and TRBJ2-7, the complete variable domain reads EAGVTQFPSHSVIEKGQTVTLRCDPISGHDNLYWYRRVMGKEIKFLLHFVKESKQDESGMPNNRFLAERTGGTYSTLKVQPAELEDSGVYFCASSQDPHYEQYFGPGTRLTVT.

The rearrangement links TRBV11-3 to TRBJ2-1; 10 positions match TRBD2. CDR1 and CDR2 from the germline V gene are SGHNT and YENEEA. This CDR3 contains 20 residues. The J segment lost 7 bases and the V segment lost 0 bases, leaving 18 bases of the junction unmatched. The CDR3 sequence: CASSLDLSAGGLAQCNEQFF. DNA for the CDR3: TGTGCCAGCAGCTTAGATCTGTCAGCGGGGGGGCTTGCCCAATGTAATGAGCAGTTCTTC.

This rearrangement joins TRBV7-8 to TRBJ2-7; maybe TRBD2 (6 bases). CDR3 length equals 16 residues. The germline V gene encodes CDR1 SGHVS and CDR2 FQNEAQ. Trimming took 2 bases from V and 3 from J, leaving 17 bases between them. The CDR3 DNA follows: TGTGCCAGCAGCTTATTTGGCGGGGCGGGCGGCTACGAGCAGTACTTC. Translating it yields CASSLFGGAGGYEQYF.

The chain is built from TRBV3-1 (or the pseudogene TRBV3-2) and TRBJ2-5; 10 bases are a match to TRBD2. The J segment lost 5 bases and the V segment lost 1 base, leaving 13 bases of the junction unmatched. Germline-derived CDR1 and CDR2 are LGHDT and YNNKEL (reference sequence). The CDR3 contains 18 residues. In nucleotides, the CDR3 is TGTGCCAGCAGCCAAGCCCTCCCCGAAGCGGGGGGGGAGGAGACCCAGTACTTC. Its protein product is CASSQALPEAGGEETQYF.

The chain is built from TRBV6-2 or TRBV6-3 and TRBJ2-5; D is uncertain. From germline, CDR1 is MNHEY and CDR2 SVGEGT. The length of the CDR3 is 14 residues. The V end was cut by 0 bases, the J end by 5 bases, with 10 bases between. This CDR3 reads CASSYSYGSETQYF. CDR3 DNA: TGTGCCAGCAGTTACTCTTACGGTTCGGAGACCCAGTACTTC.

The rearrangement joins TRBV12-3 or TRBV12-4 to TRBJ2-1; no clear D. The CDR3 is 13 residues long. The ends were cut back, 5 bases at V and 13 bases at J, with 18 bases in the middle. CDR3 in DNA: TGTGCCAGCAGTCCTTCCCCGCCCGGTGAACAGTTCTTC. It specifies CASSPSPPGEQFF.

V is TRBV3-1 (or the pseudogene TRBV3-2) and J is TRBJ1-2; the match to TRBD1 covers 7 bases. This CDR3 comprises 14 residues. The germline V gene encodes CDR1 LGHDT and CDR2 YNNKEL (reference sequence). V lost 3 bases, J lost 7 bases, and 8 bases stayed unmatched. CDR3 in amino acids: CASSQTTGTFGYTF. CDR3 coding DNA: TGTGCCAGCAGCCAGACGACAGGGACTTTTGGCTACACCTTC.

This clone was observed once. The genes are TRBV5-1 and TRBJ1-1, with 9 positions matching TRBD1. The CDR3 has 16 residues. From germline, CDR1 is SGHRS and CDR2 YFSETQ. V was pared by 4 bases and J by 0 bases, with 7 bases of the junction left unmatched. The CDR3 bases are TGCGCCAGCAGCCCAGGACAGGGGATTATGAACACTGAAGCTTTCTTT. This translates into CASSPGQGIMNTEAFF.

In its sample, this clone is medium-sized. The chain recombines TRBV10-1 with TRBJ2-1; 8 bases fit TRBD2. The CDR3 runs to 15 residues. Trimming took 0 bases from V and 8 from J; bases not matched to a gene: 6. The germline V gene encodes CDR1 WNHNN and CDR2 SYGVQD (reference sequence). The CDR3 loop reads CASSESNGGADEQFF. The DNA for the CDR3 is TGCGCCAGCAGTGAGTCCAACGGGGGGGCGGATGAGCAGTTCTTC.